A selection of T cell receptor beta chains follows, all from one sample in a study of cytomegalovirus exposure and HLA in healthy donors. The data were produced by immunoSEQ multiplex PCR, yet TCRdb's version contains in-frame clones alone and is incomplete. The table has approximately 190,000 clones, about 90% seen once; the top ten hold about 1.2%. The material sequenced was PBMCs. Source of these receptors: a man aged 30 to 39 in good health and CMV-seronegative. Both conserved end residues are part of each CDR3. Fields, in order: clone size, D gene, J gene, V gene, CDR3 DNA, CDR3 protein. D genes are given only for firm matches. Clone size is stated in some rows and not others, as once, few, many or a class when expanded.

abundance: NA; d_gene: TRBD1; j_gene: TRBJ2-7; v_gene: TRBV7-9; CDR3nt: TGTGCCAGCAGCTCGGGACAGCGGGAGCAGTACTTC; CDR3aa: CASSSGQREQYF
abundance: NA; d_gene: NA; j_gene: TRBJ1-5; v_gene: TRBV19; CDR3nt: TGTGCCAGTAGTATGGGGCCGAACGGAAATCAGCCCCAGCATTTT; CDR3aa: CASSMGPNGNQPQHF
abundance: NA; d_gene: TRBD1; j_gene: TRBJ1-4; v_gene: TRBV27; CDR3nt: TGTGCCAGCAGGTTCAGGGGGCTAGGTGAAAAACTGTTTTTT; CDR3aa: CASRFRGLGEKLFF
abundance: few; d_gene: TRBD1; j_gene: TRBJ2-7; v_gene: TRBV7-9; CDR3nt: TGTGCCAGCAGCTCCACGGGACAGGGATTCTCTTACGAGCAGTACTTC; CDR3aa: CASSSTGQGFSYEQYF
abundance: NA; d_gene: TRBD2; j_gene: TRBJ2-7; v_gene: TRBV19; CDR3nt: TGTGCCAGTAGCCCGGGGGGGGACGAGCAGTACTTC; CDR3aa: CASSPGGDEQYF
abundance: NA; d_gene: NA; j_gene: TRBJ2-3; v_gene: TRBV28; CDR3nt: TGTGCCAGCAGTTCCACCGGACAAGGCGAGACAGATACGCAGTATTTT; CDR3aa: CASSSTGQGETDTQYF
abundance: NA; d_gene: NA; j_gene: TRBJ1-4; v_gene: TRBV27; CDR3nt: TGTGCCAGCAGTTTTGACGGGACTAATGAAAAACTGTTTTTT; CDR3aa: CASSFDGTNEKLFF
abundance: NA; d_gene: NA; j_gene: TRBJ1-2; v_gene: TRBV5-1; CDR3nt: TGCGCCAGCAGCTTGGGAGGGGGATATGTCTCCTATGGCTACACCTTC; CDR3aa: CASSLGGGYVSYGYTF
abundance: NA; d_gene: NA; j_gene: TRBJ2-3; v_gene: TRBV5-1; CDR3nt: TGCGCCAGCAGCTTGGACTCGTTGGGCACAGATACGCAGTATTTT; CDR3aa: CASSLDSLGTDTQYF
abundance: NA; d_gene: TRBD2; j_gene: TRBJ2-7; v_gene: TRBV2; CDR3nt: TGTGCCAGCAGTGGGCCGGGGGGCTACGAGCAGTACTTC; CDR3aa: CASSGPGGYEQYF
abundance: NA; d_gene: NA; j_gene: TRBJ1-5; v_gene: TRBV6-5; CDR3nt: TGTGCCAGCAGTTACCGAGGGAGCAATCAGCCCCAGCATTTT; CDR3aa: CASSYRGSNQPQHF
abundance: NA; d_gene: TRBD1; j_gene: TRBJ1-6; v_gene: TRBV19; CDR3nt: TGTGCCAGTAGTCCGTGGGCGGGACAGGGGGATTCACCCCTCCACTTT; CDR3aa: CASSPWAGQGDSPLHF
abundance: NA; d_gene: TRBD1; j_gene: TRBJ1-1; v_gene: TRBV6-1; CDR3nt: TGTGCCAGCAGTGAACCTCGACAGGGGAGGGTAGCTTTCTTT; CDR3aa: CASSEPRQGRVAFF
abundance: NA; d_gene: NA; j_gene: TRBJ1-2; v_gene: TRBV19; CDR3nt: TGTGCCAGTAGTGCAGGTTCCGGCTATGGCTACACCTTC; CDR3aa: CASSAGSGYGYTF
abundance: NA; d_gene: NA; j_gene: TRBJ1-2; v_gene: TRBV6-6; CDR3nt: TGTGCCAGCAGCGAGTTGCGGGGATCAGGCTATGGCTACACCTTC; CDR3aa: CASSELRGSGYGYTF
abundance: NA; d_gene: NA; j_gene: TRBJ1-1; v_gene: TRBV7-9; CDR3nt: TGTGCCAGCAGCCAGGGGCAGGAGAACACTGAAGCTTTCTTT; CDR3aa: CASSQGQENTEAFF
abundance: NA; d_gene: NA; j_gene: TRBJ2-5; v_gene: TRBV5-4; CDR3nt: TGTGCCAGCAGCACGGGAAGCCCCGAGACCCAGTACTTC; CDR3aa: CASSTGSPETQYF
abundance: NA; d_gene: NA; j_gene: TRBJ1-1; v_gene: TRBV9; CDR3nt: TGTGCCAGCAGCCCCACGGGCACTGAAGCTTTCTTT; CDR3aa: CASSPTGTEAFF
abundance: few; d_gene: NA; j_gene: TRBJ1-5; v_gene: TRBV15; CDR3nt: TGTGCCACCAGGGTGCGGGCAACAGGGCAGCCCCAGCATTTT; CDR3aa: CATRVRATGQPQHF
abundance: NA; d_gene: TRBD2; j_gene: TRBJ2-7; v_gene: TRBV2; CDR3nt: TGTGCCAGCAGTGAAGGGGCTAGCGGGAGGCTCGACGAGCAGTACTTC; CDR3aa: CASSEGASGRLDEQYF
abundance: NA; d_gene: NA; j_gene: TRBJ2-1; v_gene: TRBV20-1; CDR3nt: TGCAGTGCTAGAGTTGGGAGTGAGCAGTTCTTC; CDR3aa: CSARVGSEQFF
abundance: once; d_gene: NA; j_gene: TRBJ1-1; v_gene: TRBV28; CDR3nt: TGTGCCAGCAGTTTGTTGGGGGGGCGGGATGGCACTGAAGCTTTCTTT; CDR3aa: CASSLLGGRDGTEAFF
abundance: NA; d_gene: NA; j_gene: TRBJ2-7; v_gene: TRBV6-5; CDR3nt: TGTGCCAGCAGTTTGGAGGGCTCCTACGAGCAGTACTTC; CDR3aa: CASSLEGSYEQYF
abundance: NA; d_gene: NA; j_gene: TRBJ1-1; v_gene: TRBV5-1; CDR3nt: TGCGCCAGCAGCTTGATCGGGGATGGCACTGAAGCTTTCTTT; CDR3aa: CASSLIGDGTEAFF
abundance: NA; d_gene: NA; j_gene: TRBJ1-5; v_gene: TRBV7-9; CDR3nt: TGTGCCAGCAGCTTAGGGACGGGAAGCAATCAGCCCCAGCATTTT; CDR3aa: CASSLGTGSNQPQHF
abundance: NA; d_gene: NA; j_gene: TRBJ2-7; v_gene: TRBV5-8; CDR3nt: TGTGCCAGCAGACTCCCAGGCCCGGGACTCTACGAGCAGTACTTC; CDR3aa: CASRLPGPGLYEQYF
abundance: few; d_gene: TRBD2; j_gene: TRBJ2-6; v_gene: TRBV19; CDR3nt: TGTGCCAGTAGTATCCCCTCCGGAAGCGGGAGGGCCTACCGGGGATCTGGGGCCAACGTCCTGACTTTC; CDR3aa: CASSIPSGSGRAYRGSGANVLTF
abundance: NA; d_gene: TRBD1; j_gene: TRBJ1-2; v_gene: TRBV9; CDR3nt: TGTGCCAGCAGCGCCACCCCGGGACAGGGCTATGGCTACACCTTC; CDR3aa: CASSATPGQGYGYTF
abundance: NA; d_gene: TRBD2; j_gene: TRBJ2-1; v_gene: TRBV28; CDR3nt: TGTGCCAGCAGCCAACTTGGATATGGACTAGCGGAGGACAATGAGCAGTTCTTC; CDR3aa: CASSQLGYGLAEDNEQFF